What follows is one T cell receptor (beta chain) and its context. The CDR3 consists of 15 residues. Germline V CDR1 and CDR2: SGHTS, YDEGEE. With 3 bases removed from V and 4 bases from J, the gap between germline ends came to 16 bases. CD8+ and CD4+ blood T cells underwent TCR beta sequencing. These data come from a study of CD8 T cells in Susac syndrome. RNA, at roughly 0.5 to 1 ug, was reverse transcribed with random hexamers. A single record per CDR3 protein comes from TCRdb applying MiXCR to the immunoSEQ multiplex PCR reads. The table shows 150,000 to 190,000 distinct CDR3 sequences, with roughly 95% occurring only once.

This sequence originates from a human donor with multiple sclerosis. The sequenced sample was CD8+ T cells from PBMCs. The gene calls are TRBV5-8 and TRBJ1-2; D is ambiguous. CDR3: CASSSPGSSAYGYTF. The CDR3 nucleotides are TGTGCCAGCAGCTCACCAGGCTCCTCGGCCTATGGCTACACCTTC.